These T cell receptor beta chains were read from a single sample in a study of blood T cell repertoires in COVID-19. Sequencing was performed with immunoSEQ multiplex PCR; in TCRdb, only in-frame clones are kept and a portion is missing. The table includes about 370,000 clones, about 90% detected once. Sequencing was performed on peripheral blood. All receptors derive from a woman aged 25 to 45 with COVID-19, enrolled during active disease. CDR3s include the opening cysteine and the closing phenylalanine or tryptophan. The D gene is left open where the match is weak. Not every row has a clone size; where given, it reads once, few, many or a size class.

TRBV19	TRBD1	TRBJ2-7	.	CASSLQPTGGEQYF	TGTGCCAGTAGTCTCCAGCCGACAGGGGGCGAGCAGTACTTC
TRBV7-9	.	TRBJ2-3	.	CASSPTRDTYTDTQYF	TGTGCCAGCAGCCCGACAAGGGACACCTACACAGATACGCAGTATTTT
TRBV12-2	.	TRBJ1-4	.	CASRFPGTPETNEKLFF	TGTGCAAGTCGCTTTCCCGGGACTCCCGAAACTAATGAAAAACTGTTTTTT
TRBV9	TRBD2	TRBJ2-1	.	CASSVIRTSGRASYEQFF	TGTGCCAGCAGCGTAATAAGGACTAGCGGGAGGGCTAGCTATGAGCAGTTCTTC
TRBV5-6	.	TRBJ1-4	.	CASSFRATNEKLFF	TGTGCCAGCAGCTTCAGGGCGACTAATGAAAAACTGTTTTTT
TRBV11-3	TRBD1	TRBJ2-2	.	CASSPGGTGVNTGELFF	TGTGCCAGCAGCCCAGGCGGGACAGGGGTAAACACCGGGGAGCTGTTTTTT
TRBV29-1	TRBD2	TRBJ2-2	.	CSVELAGVTGELFF	TGCAGCGTTGAACTAGCGGGAGTCACCGGGGAGCTGTTTTTT
TRBV7-8	TRBD1	TRBJ1-6	few	CASSLRPSQGALGNSPLHF	TGTGCCAGCAGCTTACGCCCTTCACAGGGGGCGCTGGGGAATTCACCCCTCCACTTT
TRBV5-5	TRBD2	TRBJ2-5	.	CASSLGGGGGPETQYF	TGTGCCAGCAGCTTGGGGGGCGGGGGGGGGCCAGAGACCCAGTACTTC
TRBV2	.	TRBJ2-5	.	CASSEALGAGETQYF	TGTGCCAGCAGTGAAGCGCTTGGGGCGGGGGAGACCCAGTACTTC
TRBV11-3	.	TRBJ2-2	.	CASSLGGIRNTGELFF	TGTGCCAGCAGCTTAGGAGGGATCCGGAACACCGGGGAGCTGTTTTTT
TRBV29-1	TRBD1	TRBJ1-5	.	CSVSSGTGVGQPQHF	TGCAGCGTTAGCTCCGGGACAGGGGTCGGTCAGCCCCAGCATTTT
TRBV5-1	.	TRBJ1-5	once	CASSVSRDQPQHF	TGCGCCAGCAGCGTATCCAGGGATCAGCCCCAGCATTTT
TRBV11-3	TRBD2	TRBJ2-1	.	CASSLDSGLAGHEQFF	TGTGCCAGCAGCTTAGATTCAGGGCTAGCGGGACATGAGCAGTTCTTC
TRBV30	TRBD1	TRBJ1-4	.	CAWRIGQGGKLFF	TGTGCCTGGAGGATAGGACAGGGCGGAAAACTGTTTTTT
TRBV5-4	TRBD2	TRBJ2-5	.	CASSLTAGGPVETQYF	TGTGCCAGCAGCTTGACAGCGGGGGGGCCTGTAGAGACCCAGTACTTC